The 2 T cell receptor beta chains in this list originate from one sample, sequenced in a study of T cells in Graves' hyperthyroidism and ophthalmopathy (dated by TCRdb to about 2019). Receptors were amplified or captured by multiplex PCR. This sample was sequenced with an Illumina HiSeq 2000. Amplification of TCR beta CDR3 regions was carried out from RNA transcripts. A first-round RT-PCR of the TCR CDR3 used the HTBI primer set with the Qiagen OneStep RT-PCR kit. The public reads were reprocessed in TCRdb via fastp at Q25 and MiXCR, keeping in-frame beta chains. Rows are combined by CDR3 protein, so each entry shows the most common genes and DNA. The sample yields hundreds of thousands of distinct CDR3 sequences; 11% to 15% were counted once. The ten largest clones take up 5% to 7% of the sample. The sequencing input was blood. The receptors come from a woman in her twenties or thirties with Graves' hyperthyroidism that later progressed to Graves' ophthalmopathy.

The J gene is TRBJ1-1, the V gene TRBV25-1; unclear D gene. Germline V gene lookup returns CDR1 MGHDK and CDR2 SYGVNS. The V end lost 0 bases, the J end lost 4 bases, and 12 bases lay between the germline ends. This CDR3 contains 15 residues. CDR3 protein: CASSEYDGVSTEAFF. The CDR3 bases are TGTGCCAGCAGTGAATACGATGGGGTAAGCACTGAAGCTTTCTTT.

This clonotype was counted at least ten times. This sequence joins TRBV27 and TRBJ2-1; 8 positions match TRBD2. The CDR3 totals 16 residues. The germline gives CDR1 MNHEY, CDR2 SMNVEV (reference sequence). Trimming at V came to 6 bases and at J to 7 bases, leaving 14 bases not matched to a gene. The CDR3 region is CASSKIYGTRSNEQFF. The DNA for the CDR3 is TGTGCCAGCAGCAAAATTTACGGGACTAGGTCAAATGAGCAGTTCTTC.